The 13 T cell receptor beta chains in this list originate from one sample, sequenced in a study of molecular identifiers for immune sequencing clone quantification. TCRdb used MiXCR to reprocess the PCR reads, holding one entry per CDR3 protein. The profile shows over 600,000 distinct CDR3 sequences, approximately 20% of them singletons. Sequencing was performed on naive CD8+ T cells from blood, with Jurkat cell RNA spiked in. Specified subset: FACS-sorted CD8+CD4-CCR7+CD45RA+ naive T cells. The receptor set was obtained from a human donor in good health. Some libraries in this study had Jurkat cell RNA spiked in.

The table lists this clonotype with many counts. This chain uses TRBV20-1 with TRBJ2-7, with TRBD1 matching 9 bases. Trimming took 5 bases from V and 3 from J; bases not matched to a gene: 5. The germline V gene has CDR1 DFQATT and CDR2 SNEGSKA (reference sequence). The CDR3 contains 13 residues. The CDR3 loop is CSAGGQGIYEQYF. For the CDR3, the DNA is TGCAGTGCTGGGGGACAGGGCATCTACGAGCAGTACTTC.

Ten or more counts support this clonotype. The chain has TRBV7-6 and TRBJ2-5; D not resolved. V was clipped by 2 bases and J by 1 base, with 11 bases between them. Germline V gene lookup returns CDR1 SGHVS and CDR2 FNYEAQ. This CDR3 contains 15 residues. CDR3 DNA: TGTGCCAGCAGCTTATCGGCAGCTGTCCAAGAGACCCAGTACTTC. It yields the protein CASSLSAAVQETQYF.

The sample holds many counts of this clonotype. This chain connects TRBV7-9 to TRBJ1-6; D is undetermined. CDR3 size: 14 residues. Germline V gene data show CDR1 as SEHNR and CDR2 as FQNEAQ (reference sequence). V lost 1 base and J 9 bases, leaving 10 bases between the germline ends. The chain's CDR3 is CASSLGQDGSPLHF. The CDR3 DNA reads TGTGCCAGCAGCTTAGGTCAGGACGGTTCACCCCTCCACTTT.

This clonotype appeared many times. The CDR3 here is CASRGLAPQETQYF. The CDR3 nucleotides are TGTGCCAGCAGAGGCCTAGCGCCCCAAGAGACCCAGTACTTC. This chain uses TRBV12-3 or TRBV12-4 with TRBJ2-5, with D tentatively TRBD2 (6 bases). The CDR3 is 14 amino acids. V was clipped by 6 bases and J by 1 base, with 12 bases between them.

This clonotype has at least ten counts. The CDR3 DNA sequence: TGCGCCAGCAGCCAAAGCCCGCCGACAGGGATGAACACTGAAGCTTTCTTT. Its protein product is CASSQSPPTGMNTEAFF. The chain combines TRBV4-1 with TRBJ1-1; 7 bases align to TRBD1. The V segment lost 2 bases and the J segment 0 bases; nucleotides outside the gene matches: 9. The germline CDR1 and CDR2 sequences are MGHRA and YSYEKL. The CDR3 spans 17 residues.

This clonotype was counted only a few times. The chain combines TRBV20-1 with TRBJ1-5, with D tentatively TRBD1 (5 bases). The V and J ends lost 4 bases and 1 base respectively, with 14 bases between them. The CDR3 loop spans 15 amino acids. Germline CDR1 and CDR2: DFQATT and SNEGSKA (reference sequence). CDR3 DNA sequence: TGCAGTGCTACCGCCAGGGCGGGGAGCAATCAGCCCCAGCATTTT. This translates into CSATARAGSNQPQHF.

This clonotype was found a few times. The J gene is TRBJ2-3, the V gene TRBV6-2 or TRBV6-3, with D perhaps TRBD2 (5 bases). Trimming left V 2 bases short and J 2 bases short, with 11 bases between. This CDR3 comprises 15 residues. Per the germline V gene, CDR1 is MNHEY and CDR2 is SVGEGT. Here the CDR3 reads CASSYLAGDTDTQYF. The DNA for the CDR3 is TGTGCCAGCAGTTACCTGGCCGGGGACACAGATACGCAGTATTTT.

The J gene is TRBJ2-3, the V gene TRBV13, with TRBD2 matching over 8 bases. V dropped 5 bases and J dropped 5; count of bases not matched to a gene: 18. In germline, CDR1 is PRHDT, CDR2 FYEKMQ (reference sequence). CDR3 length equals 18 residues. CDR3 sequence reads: CASSPVDVSGGVGDTQYF. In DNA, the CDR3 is TGTGCCAGCAGCCCGGTGGACGTCAGCGGGGGAGTTGGAGATACGCAGTATTTT.

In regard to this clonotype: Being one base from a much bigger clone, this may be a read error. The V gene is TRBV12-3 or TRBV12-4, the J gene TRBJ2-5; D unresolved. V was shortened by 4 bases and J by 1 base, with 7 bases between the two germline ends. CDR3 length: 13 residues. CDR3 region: CASSSPLQETQYF. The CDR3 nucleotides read TGTGCCAGCAGTTCCCCCCTCCAAGAGACCCAGTACTTC.

The CDR3 DNA reads TGTGCCAGCAGAACCGGGACCCAAGGTAGTTATACGCAGTATTTT. This encodes CASRTGTQGSYTQYF. This chain links TRBV6-6 with TRBJ2-3, with D perhaps being TRBD1 or TRBD2 (5 bases each). Germline CDR1 MNHNY, CDR2 SVGAGI (reference sequence). CDR3 length equals 15 residues. V dropped 6 bases and J dropped 7 bases, with 20 bases sitting between them.

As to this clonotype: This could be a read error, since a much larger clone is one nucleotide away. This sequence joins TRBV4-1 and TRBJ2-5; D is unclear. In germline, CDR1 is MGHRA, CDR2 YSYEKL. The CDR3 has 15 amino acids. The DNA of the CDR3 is TGCGCCAGCAGCCAAGGTTACTGGCCCCAAGAGACCCAGTGCTTC. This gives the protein CASSQGYWPQETQCF.

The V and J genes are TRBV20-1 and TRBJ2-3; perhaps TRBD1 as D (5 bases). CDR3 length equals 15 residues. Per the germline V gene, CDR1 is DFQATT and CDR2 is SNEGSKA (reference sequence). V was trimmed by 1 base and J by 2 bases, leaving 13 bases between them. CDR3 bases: TGCAGTGCTAGAGCGTTGTGGGGCTACACAGATACGCAGTATTTT. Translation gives CSARALWGYTDTQYF.

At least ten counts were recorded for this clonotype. In DNA, the CDR3 is TGTGCCAGCAGCCACAGGATTCTGGGGGCTAACTATGGCTACACCTTC. Protein product: CASSHRILGANYGYTF. The chain carries TRBV27 and TRBJ1-2, with D possibly being TRBD1 (5 bases). CDR3 length equals 16 residues. The ends were cut back, 6 bases at V and 0 bases at J, with 17 bases in the middle. The germline CDR1 and CDR2 sequences are MNHEY and SMNVEV (reference sequence).